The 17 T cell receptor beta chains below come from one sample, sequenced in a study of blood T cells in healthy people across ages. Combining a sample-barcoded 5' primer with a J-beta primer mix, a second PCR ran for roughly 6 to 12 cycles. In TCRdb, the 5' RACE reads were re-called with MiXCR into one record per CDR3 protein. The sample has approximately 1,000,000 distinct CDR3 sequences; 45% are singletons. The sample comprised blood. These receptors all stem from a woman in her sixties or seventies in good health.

Here the CDR3 reads CSVVEDEQFF. CDR3 DNA: TGCAGCGTTGTGGAAGATGAGCAGTTCTTC. The V call is TRBV29-1, the J call TRBJ2-1; D not resolved. The CDR3 is 10 amino acids. Trimming shortened V by 4 bases and J by 8 bases, and 6 bases separated the two germline ends. Germline CDR1 and CDR2: SQVTM and ANQGSEA.

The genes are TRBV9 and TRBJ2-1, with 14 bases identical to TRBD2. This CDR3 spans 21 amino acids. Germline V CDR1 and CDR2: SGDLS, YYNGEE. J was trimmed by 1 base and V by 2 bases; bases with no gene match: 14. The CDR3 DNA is TGTGCCAGCAGCGTGAGGGGGGGACTAGCGGGAGAATGGGGATCCTACAATGAGCAGTTCTTC. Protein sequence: CASSVRGGLAGEWGSYNEQFF. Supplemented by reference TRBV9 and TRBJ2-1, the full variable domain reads DSGVTQTPKHLITATGQRVTLRCSPRSGDLSVYWYQQSLDQGLQFLIQYYNGEERAKGNILERFSAQQFPDLHSELNLSSLELGDSALYFCASSVRGGLAGEWGSYNEQFFGPGTRLTVL.

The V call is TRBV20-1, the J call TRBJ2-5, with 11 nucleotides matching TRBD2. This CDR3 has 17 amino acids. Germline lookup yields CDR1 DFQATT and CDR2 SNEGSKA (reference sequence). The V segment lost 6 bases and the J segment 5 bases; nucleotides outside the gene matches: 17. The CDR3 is CSAITIAGGRIFETQYF. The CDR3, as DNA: TGCAGTGCCATTACAATAGCGGGAGGGCGTATCTTTGAGACCCAGTACTTC.

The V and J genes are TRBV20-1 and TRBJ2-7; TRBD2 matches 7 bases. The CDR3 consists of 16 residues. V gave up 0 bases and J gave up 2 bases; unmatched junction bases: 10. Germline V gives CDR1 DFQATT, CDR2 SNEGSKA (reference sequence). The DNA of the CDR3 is TGCAGTGCTAGAGACGAGAGCGGGACTCTAACCTACGAGCAGTACTTC. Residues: CSARDESGTLTYEQYF.

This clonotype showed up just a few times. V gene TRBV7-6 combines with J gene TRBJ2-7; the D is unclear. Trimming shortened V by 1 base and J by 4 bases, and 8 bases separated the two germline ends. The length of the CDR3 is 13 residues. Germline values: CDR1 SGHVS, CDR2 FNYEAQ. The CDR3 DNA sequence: TGTGCCAGCAGCTTAGATAAAGGATACGAGCAGTACTTC. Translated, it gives CASSLDKGYEQYF.

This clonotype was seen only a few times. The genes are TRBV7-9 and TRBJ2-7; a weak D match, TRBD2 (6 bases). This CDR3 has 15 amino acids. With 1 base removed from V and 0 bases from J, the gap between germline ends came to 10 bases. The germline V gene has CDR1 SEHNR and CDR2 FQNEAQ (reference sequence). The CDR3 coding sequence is TGTGCCAGCAGCTTAGAGTCTAGCGCCTCCTACGAGCAGTACTTC. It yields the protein CASSLESSASYEQYF. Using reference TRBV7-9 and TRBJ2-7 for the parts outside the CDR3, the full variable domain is DTGVSQNPRHKITKRGQNVTFRCDPISEHNRLYWYRQTLGQGPEFLTYFQNEAQLEKSRLLSDRFSAERPKGSFSTLEIQRTEQGDSAMYLCASSLESSASYEQYFGPGTRLTVT.

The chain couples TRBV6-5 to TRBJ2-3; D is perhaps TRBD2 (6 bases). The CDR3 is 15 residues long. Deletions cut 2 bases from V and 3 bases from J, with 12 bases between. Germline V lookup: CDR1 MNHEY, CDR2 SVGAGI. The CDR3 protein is CASSYAGTRTDTQYF. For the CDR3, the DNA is TGTGCCAGCAGTTACGCCGGGACTCGTACAGATACGCAGTATTTT.

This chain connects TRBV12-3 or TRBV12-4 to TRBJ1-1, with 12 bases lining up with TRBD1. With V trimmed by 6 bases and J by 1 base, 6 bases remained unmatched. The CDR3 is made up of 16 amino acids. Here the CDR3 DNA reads TGTGCCAGCAGACAGGGGACAGGGGGCAAGAACACTGAAGCTTTCTTT. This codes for CASRQGTGGKNTEAFF.

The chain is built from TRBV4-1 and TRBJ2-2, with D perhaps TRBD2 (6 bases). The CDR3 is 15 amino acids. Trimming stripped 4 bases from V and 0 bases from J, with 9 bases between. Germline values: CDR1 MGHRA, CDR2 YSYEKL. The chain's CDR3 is CASSPTSANTGELFF. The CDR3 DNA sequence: TGCGCCAGCAGCCCGACTAGTGCGAACACCGGGGAGCTGTTTTTT.

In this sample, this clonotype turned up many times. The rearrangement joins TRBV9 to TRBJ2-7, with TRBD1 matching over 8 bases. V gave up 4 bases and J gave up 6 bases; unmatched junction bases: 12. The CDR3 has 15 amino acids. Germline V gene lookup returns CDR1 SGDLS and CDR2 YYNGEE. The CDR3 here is CASSRIGQGGSEQYF. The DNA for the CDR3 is TGTGCCAGCAGCCGAATCGGACAGGGTGGCTCCGAGCAGTACTTC.

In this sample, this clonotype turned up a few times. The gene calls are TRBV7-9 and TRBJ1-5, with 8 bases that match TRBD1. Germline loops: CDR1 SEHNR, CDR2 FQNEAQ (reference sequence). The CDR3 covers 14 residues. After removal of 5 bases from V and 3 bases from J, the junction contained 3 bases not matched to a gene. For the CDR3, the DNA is TGTGCCAGCAGCCCGGACAGGGCCAATCAGCCCCAGCATTTT. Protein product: CASSPDRANQPQHF.

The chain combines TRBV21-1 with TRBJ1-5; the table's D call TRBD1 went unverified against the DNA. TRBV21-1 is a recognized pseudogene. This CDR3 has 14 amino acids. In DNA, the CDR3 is TGTGCCAGATCCGGCGCAGGTGGGCATCAGCCCCAGCATTTT. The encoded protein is CARSGAGGHQPQHF.

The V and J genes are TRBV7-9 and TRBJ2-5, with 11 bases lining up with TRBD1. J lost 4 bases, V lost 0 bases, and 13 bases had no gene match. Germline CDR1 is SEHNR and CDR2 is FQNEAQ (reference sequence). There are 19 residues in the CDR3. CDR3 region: CASSLAGKTDRGRRETQYF. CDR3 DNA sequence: TGTGCCAGCAGCTTAGCGGGGAAGACGGACAGGGGGCGCCGAGAGACCCAGTACTTC.

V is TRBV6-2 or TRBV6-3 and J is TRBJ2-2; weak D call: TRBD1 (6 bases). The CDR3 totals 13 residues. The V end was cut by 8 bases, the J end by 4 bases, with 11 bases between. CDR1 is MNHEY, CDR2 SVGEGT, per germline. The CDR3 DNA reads TGTGCCAGCGGTCAGGGGCGCACCGGGGAGCTGTTTTTT. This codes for CASGQGRTGELFF.

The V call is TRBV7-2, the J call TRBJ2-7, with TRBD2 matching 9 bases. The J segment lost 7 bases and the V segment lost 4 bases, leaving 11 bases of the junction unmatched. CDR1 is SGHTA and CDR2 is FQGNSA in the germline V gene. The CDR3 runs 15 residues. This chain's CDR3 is CASSSSSGNYNEQYF. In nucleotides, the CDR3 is TGTGCCAGCAGCTCTTCTAGCGGGAACTACAATGAGCAGTACTTC.

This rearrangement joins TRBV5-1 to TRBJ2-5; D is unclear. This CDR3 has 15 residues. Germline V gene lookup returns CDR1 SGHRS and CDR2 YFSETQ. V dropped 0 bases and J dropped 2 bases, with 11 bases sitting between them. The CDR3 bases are TGCGCCAGCAGCTTGGGCCTGGTCGGTCAAGAGACCCAGTACTTC. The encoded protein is CASSLGLVGQETQYF.

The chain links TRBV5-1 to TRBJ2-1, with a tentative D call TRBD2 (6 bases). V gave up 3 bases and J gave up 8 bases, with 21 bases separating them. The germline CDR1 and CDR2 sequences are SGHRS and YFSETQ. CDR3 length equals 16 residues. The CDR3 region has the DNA TGCGCCAGCAGCTGGCCCGCGACGACTAGTAGTTATGAGCAGTTCTTC. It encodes CASSWPATTSSYEQFF.